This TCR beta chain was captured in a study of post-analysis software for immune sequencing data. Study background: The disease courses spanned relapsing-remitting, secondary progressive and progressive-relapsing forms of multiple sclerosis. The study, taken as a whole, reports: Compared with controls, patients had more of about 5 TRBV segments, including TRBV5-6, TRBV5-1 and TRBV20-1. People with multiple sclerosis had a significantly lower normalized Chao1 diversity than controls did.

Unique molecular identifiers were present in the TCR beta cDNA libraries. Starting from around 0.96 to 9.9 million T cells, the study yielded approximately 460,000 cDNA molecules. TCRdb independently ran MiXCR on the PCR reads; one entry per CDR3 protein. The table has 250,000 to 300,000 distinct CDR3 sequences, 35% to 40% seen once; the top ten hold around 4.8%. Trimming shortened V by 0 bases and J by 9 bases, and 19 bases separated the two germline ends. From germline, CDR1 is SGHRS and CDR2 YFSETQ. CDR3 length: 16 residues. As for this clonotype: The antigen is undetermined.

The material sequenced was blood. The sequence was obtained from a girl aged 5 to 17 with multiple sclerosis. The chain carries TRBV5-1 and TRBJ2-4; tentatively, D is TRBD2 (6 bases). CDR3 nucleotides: TGCGCCAGCAGCTTGGTAGGGACCGCCGAGGAGGGCATTCAGTACTTC. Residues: CASSLVGTAEEGIQYF.